What follows is one T cell receptor (beta chain) and its context. The data were taken from a study of blood T cell repertoires in COVID-19. Study summary: Researchers got acute and convalescent COVID-19 samples from the United States, Italy and Spain. The analysed material was cDNA or gDNA that came from T cells, B-cell-depleted T cells, or PBMCs.

CDR1 and CDR2 from the germline V gene are MDHEN and SYDVKM. The CDR3 loop spans 12 amino acids. The V gene lost 7 bases and the J gene lost 3 bases, with 10 bases spanning the gap. Per the study methods: Reference gene primer amplification gave nucleated cell count estimates. Repertoires were generated with immunoSEQ multiplex PCR, while TCRdb's copy carries only in-frame clones and drops some. That table supplies the V and J calls and clone size; D and trimming were determined from the DNA. Of some 30,000 clones listed, 65% to 90% are singletons. The V and J genes are TRBV28 and TRBJ2-7; D perhaps matches TRBD1 (6 bases). The clonotype comes from a man aged 60-69 years with active COVID-19. Source material: peripheral blood. CDR3 nucleotides: TGTGCCAGCAACCTACAGGGCTACGAGCAGTACTTC. Translated: CASNLQGYEQYF.